This is a list of T cell receptor beta chains from one sample in a study of OX40 agonist ivuxolimab in advanced cancers. Data came from immunoSEQ multiplex PCR; TCRdb stores just in-frame clones and leaves some out. The data hold some 58,000 clones, with about 89% observed a single time. The input for sequencing was CD4+ or CD8+ T cells sorted from blood, taken in a trial of the OX40 agonist ivuxolimab. The origin of the receptors is an adult with an advanced solid tumor such as melanoma, head and neck, liver or kidney cancer. Each CDR3 is given with its conserved first and last residue. A D gene is named only where the DNA matches it firmly. A clone size is listed for some rows: how often the clone was seen (once, few, many), or a class if it is expanded.

TRBV14	NA	TRBJ1-1	TRBD1	TGTGCCAGCAGCTATCGACAGGGGCCGCCTGGGAACACTGAAGCTTTCTTT	CASSYRQGPPGNTEAFF
TRBV5-1	NA	TRBJ2-1	TRBD1	TGCGCCAGCAGCTTGGGGGCGTCGGGACAGGCACTACCCGAGCAGTTCTTC	CASSLGASGQALPEQFF
TRBV19	NA	TRBJ2-1	TRBD1	TGTGCCAGTAGCCGGGACAGGGAGATTTACAATGAGCAGTTCTTC	CASSRDREIYNEQFF
TRBV2	NA	TRBJ2-2	NA	TGTGCCAGCAGGCCCCAGGGGATGTACACCGGGGAGCTGTTTTTT	CASRPQGMYTGELFF
TRBV18	NA	TRBJ2-2	TRBD2	TGTGCCAGCTCACCCCGGACTAGCGGGAGAGGCACCGGGGAGCTGTTTTTT	CASSPRTSGRGTGELFF
TRBV12-5	NA	TRBJ1-3	NA	TGTGCTAGTGGTTCCGGACAGAGCTCTGGAAACACCATATATTTT	CASGSGQSSGNTIYF
TRBV2	NA	TRBJ1-2	NA	TGTGCCAGCAGTGAGGCAACCTATGGCTACACCTTC	CASSEATYGYTF
TRBV18	once	TRBJ1-1	TRBD1	TGTGCCAGCTCACCCGGACAGGGTTGGCACACTGAAGCTTTCTTT	CASSPGQGWHTEAFF
TRBV6-6	once	TRBJ1-6	NA	TGTGCCAGCAGTCGTGCGGGAAGTCGATCACCCCTCCACTTT	CASSRAGSRSPLHF
TRBV10-1	NA	TRBJ2-3	NA	TGCGCCAGCAGTGAGTCGACCTGGAACACAGATACGCAGTATTTT	CASSESTWNTDTQYF
TRBV5-4	once	TRBJ2-6	NA	TGTGCCAGCAGCTTTCAGGTTTCTTCTGGGGCCAACGTCCTGACTTTC	CASSFQVSSGANVLTF
TRBV6-7	NA	TRBJ2-3	TRBD1	TGTGCCAGCAGTTACCCTAACAGGGGGCTACCAGATACGCAGTATTTT	CASSYPNRGLPDTQYF
TRBV6-5	NA	TRBJ2-1	NA	TGTGCCAGCAACACAGGGAGCTCCTACAATGAGCAGTTCTTC	CASNTGSSYNEQFF
TRBV7-2	NA	TRBJ2-3	NA	TGTGCCAGCAGCCCCTCCCAAGGGGCCCTGGCAGATACGCAGTATTTT	CASSPSQGALADTQYF
TRBV7-2	NA	TRBJ2-7	NA	TGTGCCAGCAGCTTGGACCCCAGCGAGCAGTACTTC	CASSLDPSEQYF
TRBV7-2	NA	TRBJ2-1	TRBD1	TGTGCCAGCAGCGAGGGACAGGGTAATGAGCAGTTCTTC	CASSEGQGNEQFF
TRBV6-1	once	TRBJ1-5	TRBD1	TGTGCCAGCAGTGAAGCAGGGACAGGGTACCAGCCCCAGCATTTT	CASSEAGTGYQPQHF
TRBV7-2	NA	TRBJ2-3	TRBD2	TGTGCCAGCAGCTTAGTTTCGGGAGGGGGCACAGATACGCAGTATTTT	CASSLVSGGGTDTQYF
TRBV5-4	NA	TRBJ1-1	NA	TGTGCCAGCAGTGTAGGCAGATACACTGAAGCTTTCTTT	CASSVGRYTEAFF
TRBV6-5	NA	TRBJ1-5	TRBD1	TGTGCCAGCAGTTACCTTACAGGGGCCCAGCCCCAGCATTTT	CASSYLTGAQPQHF
TRBV2	NA	TRBJ2-5	NA	TGTGCCAGCAATGAGGGACAAGAGACCCAGTACTTC	CASNEGQETQYF
TRBV6-6	NA	TRBJ1-6	TRBD1	TGTGCCAGCAGTGCCCAGGGGGCCCGATCACCCCTCCACTTT	CASSAQGARSPLHF
TRBV6-6	NA	TRBJ2-2	NA	TGTGCCAGCAGCGGGGGACAGACGAACACCGGGGAGCTGTTTTTT	CASSGGQTNTGELFF
TRBV28	NA	TRBJ1-2	NA	TGTGCCAGCAGTTCCCAGGGGATATATGGCTACACCTTC	CASSSQGIYGYTF
TRBV7-8	once	TRBJ2-7	NA	TGTGCCAGCAGCCCCTCGACTCGCTCCTACGAGCAGTACTTC	CASSPSTRSYEQYF
TRBV5-8	NA	TRBJ1-6	NA	TGTGCCAGCAGCTTGCAGGTCCCTTCGGCTTCACCCCTCCACTTT	CASSLQVPSASPLHF
TRBV7-3	NA	TRBJ2-1	NA	TGTGCCAGCAGCTTATCGTCGCGGAATGAGCAGTTCTTC	CASSLSSRNEQFF
TRBV5-1	NA	TRBJ1-4	NA	TGCGCCAGCAGCTTGGTGGTGGGGGAAGCTAATGAAAAACTGTTTTTT	CASSLVVGEANEKLFF
TRBV29-1	NA	TRBJ2-1	NA	TGCAGCGCGGGGAGGTCTAATGAGCAGTTCTTC	CSAGRSNEQFF
TRBV18	NA	TRBJ1-5	NA	TGTGCCAGCTCACCAAAGAGAGATAGCAATCAGCCCCAGCATTTT	CASSPKRDSNQPQHF
TRBV6-1	NA	TRBJ2-3	TRBD2	TGTGCCAGCAGTGCGACAACTAGCGGGGGGGTCACAGATACGCAGTATTTT	CASSATTSGGVTDTQYF
TRBV2	NA	TRBJ2-7	NA	TGTGCCAGCAGTAAGTGGGAGTCGGGCGGCGAGCAGTACTTC	CASSKWESGGEQYF
TRBV7-2	few	TRBJ2-2	NA	TGTGCCAGCAGCTCCGACTCCCCCCGGGAGCTGTTTTTT	CASSSDSPRELFF
TRBV28	NA	TRBJ1-1	TRBD1	TGTGCCAGCAACAGGGGGAACACTGAAGCTTTCTTT	CASNRGNTEAFF
TRBV18	NA	TRBJ2-7	TRBD1	TGTGCCAGCTCACCTTGGACAGGGGGCGCATCCTACGAGCAGTACTTC	CASSPWTGGASYEQYF
TRBV18	NA	TRBJ1-4	NA	TGTGCCAGCTCACCCAGCGACAATGAAAAACTGTTTTTT	CASSPSDNEKLFF
TRBV7-2	once	TRBJ1-3	TRBD1	TGTGCCAGCAGCTACTCCGGGACAGGGGCAGGAAACACCATATATTTT	CASSYSGTGAGNTIYF